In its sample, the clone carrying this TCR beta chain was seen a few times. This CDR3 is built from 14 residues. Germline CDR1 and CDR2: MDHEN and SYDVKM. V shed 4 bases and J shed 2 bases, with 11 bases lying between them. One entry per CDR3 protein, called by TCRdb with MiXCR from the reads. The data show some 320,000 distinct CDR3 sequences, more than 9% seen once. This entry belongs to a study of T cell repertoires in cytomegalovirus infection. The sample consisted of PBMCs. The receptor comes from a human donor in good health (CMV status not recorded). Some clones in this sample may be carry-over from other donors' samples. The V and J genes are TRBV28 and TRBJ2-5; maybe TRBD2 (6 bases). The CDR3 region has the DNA TGTGCCAGCAGTTACGGGGGTGGACAAGAGACCCAGTACTTC. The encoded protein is CASSYGGGQETQYF.